The sequence of this TCR beta chain was determined in a study of blood T cell repertoires in COVID-19. Overall study: The United States, Italy and Spain supplied acute and convalescent COVID-19 samples. PBMCs, B-cell-depleted T cells, or T cells were the source of the cDNA or gDNA that made up the material.

Seattle's enrolled individuals joined amid active infection and were then monitored longitudinally. CDR3 length: 13 residues. Trimming left V 3 bases short and J 7 bases short, with 13 bases between. As originally analysed: The assay estimated nucleated cells by amplifying reference gene primers. Produced via immunoSEQ multiplex PCR; TCRdb's table is partial and in-frame only. The V and J calls and the clone size are those of that table, but D and trimming were determined from the DNA. The table has under 400,000 clones, 87% seen once. This receptor was taken from a woman aged 25 to 39 with COVID-19, enrolled during active disease. The specimen was peripheral blood. V gene TRBV12-3 or TRBV12-4 combines with J gene TRBJ2-7; D is ambiguous. CDR3 sequence (DNA): TGTGCCAGCAGTTTCAGCGAAGACGATGAGCAGTACTTC. Its translation: CASSFSEDDEQYF.